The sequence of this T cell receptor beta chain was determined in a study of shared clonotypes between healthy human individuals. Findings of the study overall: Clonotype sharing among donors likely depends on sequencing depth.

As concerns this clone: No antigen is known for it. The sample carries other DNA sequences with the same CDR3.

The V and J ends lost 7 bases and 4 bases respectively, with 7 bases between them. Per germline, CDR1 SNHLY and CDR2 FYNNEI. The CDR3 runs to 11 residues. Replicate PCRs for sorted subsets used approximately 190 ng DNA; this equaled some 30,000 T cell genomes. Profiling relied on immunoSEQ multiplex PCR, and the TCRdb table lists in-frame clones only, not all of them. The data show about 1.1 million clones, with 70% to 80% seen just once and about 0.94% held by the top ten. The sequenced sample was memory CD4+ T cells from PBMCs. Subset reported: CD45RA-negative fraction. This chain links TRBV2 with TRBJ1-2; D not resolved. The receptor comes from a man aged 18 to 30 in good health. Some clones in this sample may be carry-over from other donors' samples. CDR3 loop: CASTLGYGYTF. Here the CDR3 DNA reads TGTGCCAGCACGTTAGGCTATGGCTACACCTTC. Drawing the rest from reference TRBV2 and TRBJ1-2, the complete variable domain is EPEVTQTPSHQVTQMGQEVILRCVPISNHLYFYWYRQILGQKVEFLVSFYNNEISEKSEIFDDQFSVERPDGSNFTLKIRSTKLEDSAMYFCASTLGYGYTFGSGTRLTVV.